This passage covers 16 T cell receptor beta chains from one sample sequenced in a study of beta chain features in type 1 diabetes. The whole isolated RNA underwent reverse transcription, so sequencing captured expressed TCRB transcripts. Assay: immunoSEQ multiplex PCR; the TCRdb copy retains only in-frame clones and omits some. The sample records hundreds of thousands of clones, about 15% being singletons. The sequenced material came from central memory CD4+ T cells from blood. These receptor sequences come from a man aged 30 to 39 in good health.

This clone was seen a few times. The CDR3 is CASTKTVGPPVEQFF. The CDR3 nucleotides read TGTGCCAGCACTAAAACAGTCGGGCCCCCAGTCGAGCAGTTCTTC. This chain uses TRBV6-1 with TRBJ2-1; unclear D gene. CDR3 length equals 15 residues. The germline V and J ends were trimmed by 7 bases and 10 bases, with 23 bases remaining between them. Germline assignment: CDR1 MNHNS and CDR2 SASEGT.

This clone was counted between two and nine times. V is TRBV7-2 and J is TRBJ2-1, with a possible D match to TRBD1 (6 bases). V was cut by 1 base and J by 4 bases, with 11 bases left in between. Germline CDR1 SGHTA, CDR2 FQGNSA. This CDR3 contains 15 residues. Written as DNA, the CDR3 is TGTGCCAGCAGCTTAGACAGGGCCCCTTACAATGAGCAGTTCTTC. Its translation is CASSLDRAPYNEQFF.

The CDR3: CASSLDRSYSNQPQHF. Written as DNA, the CDR3 is TGTGCCAGCAGCTTAGACAGGAGCTATAGCAATCAGCCCCAGCATTTT. This chain links TRBV7-6 with TRBJ1-5; possibly TRBD1 for D (5 bases). The CDR3 spans 16 residues. The ends were cut back, 1 base at V and 0 bases at J, with 10 bases in the middle. Germline V gives CDR1 SGHVS, CDR2 FNYEAQ.

This clone was recorded at least ten times. The chain employs TRBV19 and TRBJ1-1; D possibly corresponds to TRBD1 (6 bases). This CDR3 is 13 amino acids long. The germline CDR1 and CDR2 sequences are LNHDA and SQIVND (reference sequence). Trimming cost V 5 bases and J 3 bases, with 10 bases left between them. CDR3 loop: CASSVKGDTEAFF. The CDR3 DNA reads TGTGCCAGTAGTGTGAAGGGGGACACTGAAGCTTTCTTT.

Turning to this clone: Mismatch with germline at one junction end may stem from a read error. The chain links TRBV6-5 to TRBJ1-5; weak D call: TRBD1 (5 bases). CDR1 is MNHEY and CDR2 is SVGAGI in the germline V gene. The CDR3 is 15 residues long. DNA of the CDR3: TGTGCCAGCAGTGACTCGGGGGGGACGTATCAGCCCCAGCATTTT. Translated, it gives CASSDSGGTYQPQHF.

This clone was seen only a few times. No DNA is shown, since the ends of the CDR3 on it are uncertain; the CDR3 is the one TCRdb lists. V is TRBV5-4 and J is TRBJ2-1; TRBD2 is the table's D call and was not checked against the DNA. Inclusive of both ends, the CDR3 amounts to 14 amino acids. Germline loops: CDR1 SGHNT, CDR2 YYREEE (reference sequence). CDR3 protein: CASSFGQGEGEQFF.

This clone turned up a few times. The chain couples TRBV28 to TRBJ2-5, with D possibly being TRBD1 (5 bases). The J call may be mistaken, given a closer DNA end match to TRBJ2-7. The CDR3 length is 12 residues. CDR1 is MDHEN and CDR2 is SYDVKM in the germline V gene. The CDR3 DNA sequence: TGTGCCAGCAGTACTCAGGGATACGAGCAGTACTTC. Amino acids: CASSTQGYEQYF.

This clone showed up many times. This chain connects TRBV5-6 to TRBJ1-1, with D hard to call. The CDR3 totals 13 residues. Germline-derived CDR1 and CDR2 are SGHDT and YYEEEE. The V end lost 0 bases, the J end lost 10 bases, and 13 bases lay between the germline ends. The CDR3: CASSLGSRGAAFF. CDR3 in DNA: TGTGCCAGCAGCTTGGGGTCGCGCGGTGCAGCTTTCTTT.

On this clone itself: The sample has other DNA sequences that encode this CDR3 too. The chain links TRBV20-1 to TRBJ2-5; the D is unclear. The CDR3 covers 11 residues. Germline loops: CDR1 DFQATT, CDR2 SNEGSKA (reference sequence). Trimming took 3 bases from V and 4 from J, leaving 6 bases between them. Here the CDR3 DNA reads TGCAGTGCTAGTAAAGGAGAGACCCAGTACTTC. This translates into CSASKGETQYF.

The chain recombines TRBV5-1 with TRBJ2-5; D is perhaps TRBD2 (5 bases). Germline V lookup: CDR1 SGHRS, CDR2 YFSETQ. The CDR3 is 16 amino acids. Trimming removed 0 bases from V and 5 bases from J, with 17 bases in between. The CDR3 sequence: CASSLARRSGMETQYF. The CDR3 nucleotides are TGCGCCAGCAGCTTGGCCCGGCGATCGGGGATGGAGACCCAGTACTTC.

This clone was recorded many times. The chain combines TRBV14 with TRBJ2-1; 8 bases align to TRBD1. The germline V gene has CDR1 SGHDN and CDR2 FVKESK. The CDR3 contains 16 residues. The junction had 10 bases not matched to a gene; V was cut back by 2 bases and J by 7 bases. In nucleotides, the CDR3 is TGTGCCAGCAGCCAATTGAGGACAGGGACCGGGAATGAGCAGTTCTTC. It encodes CASSQLRTGTGNEQFF.

This clone was seen a handful of times. This chain connects TRBV5-1 to TRBJ2-5; 9 nucleotides agree with TRBD2. Trimming at V came to 0 bases and at J to 4 bases, leaving 7 bases not matched to a gene. The CDR3 runs 16 residues. Per the germline V gene, CDR1 is SGHRS and CDR2 is YFSETQ. The CDR3 spells CASSLGASGTRETQYF. CDR3 nucleotides: TGCGCCAGCAGCTTGGGGGCTAGCGGGACCAGAGAGACCCAGTACTTC. Combining the CDR3 with reference TRBV5-1 and TRBJ2-5 gives the whole variable domain KAGVTQTPRYLIKTRGQQVTLSCSPISGHRSVSWYQQTPGQGLQFLFEYFSETQRNKGNFPGRFSGRQFSNSRSEMNVSTLELGDSALYLCASSLGASGTRETQYFGPGTRLLVL.

This clone has more than one count but fewer than ten. The chain uses TRBV7-2 and TRBJ2-3; D is unresolved. From germline, CDR1 is SGHTA and CDR2 FQGNSA. V lost 5 bases and J 6 bases, leaving 12 bases between the germline ends. The CDR3 runs to 13 residues. The CDR3 sequence is CASSTNLRDTQYF. The CDR3, as DNA: TGTGCCAGCAGCACTAACTTAAGGGATACGCAGTATTTT.

CDR3 coding DNA: TGTGCCAGCTCAAGGGCTACTAATGAAAAACTGTTTTTT. Translated, it gives CASSRATNEKLFF. The genes are TRBV11-2 and TRBJ1-4; the D is unclear. Deletions cut 8 bases from V and 2 bases from J, with 9 bases between. This CDR3 is 13 amino acids long. Germline V gene data show CDR1 as SGHAT and CDR2 as FQNNGV.

The chain uses TRBV6-1 and TRBJ1-6, with 10 bases identical to TRBD1. The CDR3 has 12 amino acids. The V gene's germline CDR1 is MNHNS and CDR2 SASEGT. Trimming cost V 8 bases and J 8 bases; bases outside gene matches: 0. The CDR3 spells CASGTGDSPLHF. The CDR3 bases are TGTGCCAGCGGGACAGGGGATTCACCCCTCCACTTT.

This chain joins TRBV6-1 and TRBJ1-5; D unresolved. The germline gives CDR1 MNHNS, CDR2 SASEGT. CDR3 length: 15 amino acids. With 3 bases removed from V and 11 bases from J, the gap between germline ends came to 20 bases. The CDR3 here is CASSDSESAGRTQHF. CDR3 in DNA: TGTGCCAGCAGTGATTCGGAGTCAGCTGGGCGAACCCAGCATTTT.